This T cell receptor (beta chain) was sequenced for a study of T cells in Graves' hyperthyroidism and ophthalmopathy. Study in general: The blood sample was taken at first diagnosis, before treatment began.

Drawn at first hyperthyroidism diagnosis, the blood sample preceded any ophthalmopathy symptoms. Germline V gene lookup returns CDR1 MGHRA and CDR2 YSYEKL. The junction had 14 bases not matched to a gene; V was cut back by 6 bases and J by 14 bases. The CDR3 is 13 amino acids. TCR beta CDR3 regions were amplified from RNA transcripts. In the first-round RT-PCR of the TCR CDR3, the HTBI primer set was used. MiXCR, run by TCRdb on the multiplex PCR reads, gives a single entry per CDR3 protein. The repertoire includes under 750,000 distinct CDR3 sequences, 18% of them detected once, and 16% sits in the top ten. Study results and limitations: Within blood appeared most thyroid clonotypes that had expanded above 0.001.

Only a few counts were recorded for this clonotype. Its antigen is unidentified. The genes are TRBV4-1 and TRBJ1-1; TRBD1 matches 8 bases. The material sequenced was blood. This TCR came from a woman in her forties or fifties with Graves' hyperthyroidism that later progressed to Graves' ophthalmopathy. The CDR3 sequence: CASRAQGATREFF. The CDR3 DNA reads TGCGCCAGCAGGGCCCAGGGGGCGACCCGGGAGTTCTTT.